Each of the 21 T cell receptor beta chains below was sequenced from the same sample in a study of PD-1 blockade in classical Hodgkin lymphoma. Documented time point: cycle 4 day 1 (C4D1), after more than five weeks of nivolumab. Each patient's relapse followed autologous stem cell transplantation, and brentuximab vedotin exposure varied. This table comes from immunoSEQ multiplex PCR, and its TCRdb copy is limited to in-frame clones, with some not included. The sample has about 110,000 clones; roughly 89% are singletons. This specimen was peripheral blood mononuclear cells (PBMCs), taken before the fourth cycle of nivolumab. The receptors originated from a human donor with classical Hodgkin lymphoma.

The chain uses TRBV19 and TRBJ2-7; 7 bases are shared with TRBD1. The CDR3 is 15 amino acids. Germline lookup yields CDR1 LNHDA and CDR2 SQIVND (reference sequence). J was trimmed by 5 bases and V by 3 bases; bases with no gene match: 10. CDR3 amino acids: CASSILGTEGNEQYF. For the CDR3, the DNA is TGTGCCAGTAGTATCCTAGGGACAGAGGGCAACGAGCAGTACTTC.

This chain uses TRBV6-5 with TRBJ1-2, with TRBD1 matching over 8 bases. V dropped 5 bases and J dropped 6; count of bases not matched to a gene: 2. Per the germline V gene, CDR1 is MNHEY and CDR2 is SVGAGI. CDR3 length: 12 residues. The CDR3 DNA follows: TGTGCCAGCAGTACAGGGGGGGATGGCTACACCTTC. It encodes CASSTGGDGYTF.

The V and J genes are TRBV5-6 and TRBJ1-5; maybe TRBD1 (5 bases). CDR1 and CDR2 (germline): SGHDT, YYEEEE. The CDR3 has 13 amino acids. V dropped 2 bases and J dropped 5 bases, with 8 bases sitting between them. As DNA, the CDR3 is TGTGCCAGCAGCTTTCAGGGCTATCAGCCCCAGCATTTT. Protein sequence: CASSFQGYQPQHF.

CDR3 coding DNA: TGTGCCTGGAGTGTGACTAGCTCGGGGGAGACCCAGTACTTC. This encodes CAWSVTSSGETQYF. V is TRBV30 and J is TRBJ2-5; 7 bases match TRBD2. This CDR3 is 14 amino acids long. Trimming removed 0 bases from V and 5 bases from J; junction bases left unmatched: 6. Per the germline V gene, CDR1 is GTSNPN and CDR2 is SVGIG (reference sequence). The entire variable domain, with the rest obtained from reference TRBV30 and TRBJ2-5, is as follows: SQTIHQWPATLVQPVGSPLSLECTVEGTSNPNLYWYRQAAGRGLQLLFYSVGIGQISSEVPQNLSASRPQDRQFILSSKKLLLSDSGFYLCAWSVTSSGETQYFGPGTRLLVL.

For the CDR3, the DNA is TGTGCCAGCAGCCAAGAAGGGACGGTGAACACTGAAGCTTTCTTT. Translated: CASSQEGTVNTEAFF. The genes are TRBV4-2 and TRBJ1-1, with D possibly being TRBD1 (5 bases). The CDR3 length is 15 residues. Trimming took 0 bases from V and 0 from J, leaving 8 bases between them. Germline-derived CDR1 and CDR2 are LGHNA and YNFKEQ.

This clone was seen more than once but under ten times. The genes are TRBV6-5 and TRBJ2-1; TRBD2 agrees at 9 bases. Germline CDR1 and CDR2: MNHEY and SVGAGI. After removal of 6 bases from V and 7 bases from J, the junction contained 10 bases not matched to a gene. CDR3 length equals 15 residues. CDR3 sequence reads: CASSEPGGRDNEQFF. The CDR3, as DNA: TGTGCCAGCAGCGAACCCGGCGGGAGGGATAATGAGCAGTTCTTC.

J is TRBJ1-4 and V is TRBV7-6; TRBD1 agrees at 7 bases. Per germline, CDR1 SGHVS and CDR2 FNYEAQ. The V segment lost 3 bases and the J segment 7 bases; nucleotides outside the gene matches: 2. There are 13 residues in the CDR3. CDR3 sequence (DNA): TGTGCCAGCAGCTTTGACAGGGTTGAAAAACTGTTTTTT. Protein sequence: CASSFDRVEKLFF.

The chain uses TRBV28 and TRBJ2-1; D is undetermined. The CDR3 has 13 amino acids. Germline loops: CDR1 MDHEN, CDR2 SYDVKM. Trimming removed 8 bases at V and 1 base at J, with 9 bases between. CDR3 in amino acids: CASRGFSYNEQFF. CDR3 sequence (DNA): TGTGCCAGCCGTGGTTTTTCCTACAATGAGCAGTTCTTC.

The chain is built from TRBV5-6 and TRBJ1-3; D may be TRBD1 (5 bases). The V end was cut by 3 bases, the J end by 0 bases, with 16 bases between. Germline CDR1 SGHDT, CDR2 YYEEEE. CDR3 size: 17 residues. The CDR3 spells CASSYGTEDLSGNTIYF. The CDR3 DNA reads TGTGCCAGCAGCTACGGGACGGAGGACCTCTCTGGAAACACCATATATTTT.

The chain couples TRBV19 to TRBJ2-7, with D possibly being TRBD1 or TRBD2 (5 bases each). This CDR3 is built from 15 residues. Trimming shortened V by 5 bases and J by 6 bases, and 20 bases separated the two germline ends. CDR1 is LNHDA, CDR2 SQIVND, per germline (reference sequence). CDR3 protein: CASSSPGRRPSEQYF. The CDR3 DNA reads as TGTGCCAGTAGTTCCCCGGGACGGAGGCCTTCCGAGCAGTACTTC.

As to this clone: Relative to the germline gene, one junction end is altered; a read error may explain this. V gene TRBV18 combines with J gene TRBJ2-5, with 11 bases matching TRBD2. The CDR3 is made up of 16 amino acids. Germline V lookup: CDR1 KGHSH, CDR2 LQKENI. In DNA, the CDR3 is TGTGCCAGCTCATCACCCGGGACTAGCGGAAGAGAGGCCCAGTACTTC. Translation gives CASSSPGTSGREAQYF.

The chain has TRBV12-5 and TRBJ2-2; 9 bases line up with TRBD1. V shed 1 base, J shed 3 bases, and the junction held 9 bases outside the gene matches. CDR1 is LGHNT and CDR2 is FRNRAP in the germline V gene. CDR3 size: 18 residues. CDR3 protein: CASGLARTGVDYTGELFF. Written as DNA, the CDR3 is TGTGCTAGTGGTTTGGCCCGGACAGGGGTGGACTACACCGGGGAGCTGTTTTTT.

The genes are TRBV19 and TRBJ2-6; D gene unclear. The germline CDR1 and CDR2 sequences are LNHDA and SQIVND (reference sequence). The ends were cut back, 3 bases at V and 0 bases at J, with 15 bases in the middle. This CDR3 contains 18 residues. This CDR3 is CASSIYNQQLSGANVLTF. DNA for the CDR3: TGTGCCAGTAGTATCTACAACCAACAACTCTCTGGGGCCAACGTCCTGACTTTC.

The rearrangement joins TRBV4-1 to TRBJ1-5, with 8 bases that match TRBD1. The J segment lost 9 bases and the V segment lost 1 base, leaving 11 bases of the junction unmatched. Germline V lookup: CDR1 MGHRA, CDR2 YSYEKL. This CDR3 has 16 amino acids. Here the CDR3 reads CASSQGMDRVPGPQHF. The CDR3 nucleotides are TGCGCCAGCAGCCAAGGAATGGACAGGGTGCCCGGGCCCCAGCATTTT.

The chain combines TRBV6-6 with TRBJ1-4, with D hard to call. The V gene lost 6 bases and the J gene lost 7 bases, with 6 bases spanning the gap. In germline, CDR1 is MNHNY, CDR2 SVGAGI (reference sequence). The CDR3 spans 11 residues. The CDR3 region is CASRISEKLFF. CDR3 nucleotide sequence: TGTGCCAGCAGGATCAGTGAAAAACTGTTTTTT.

The rearrangement links TRBV14 to TRBJ2-7; D is possibly TRBD2 (5 bases). Deletions cut 2 bases from V and 5 bases from J, with 10 bases between. The CDR3 is 13 residues long. Germline loops: CDR1 SGHDN, CDR2 FVKESK. The CDR3 nucleotides read TGTGCCAGCAGCCAAACGGGAATGGACGAGCAGTACTTC. Its translation is CASSQTGMDEQYF. Full variable domain (outside the CDR3, taken from reference TRBV14 and TRBJ2-7): EAGVTQFPSHSVIEKGQTVTLRCDPISGHDNLYWYRRVMGKEIKFLLHFVKESKQDESGMPNNRFLAERTGGTYSTLKVQPAELEDSGVYFCASSQTGMDEQYFGPGTRLTVT.

This clone was seen a handful of times. V and J are TRBV29-1 and TRBJ2-2; D unclear. Germline CDR1 is SQVTM and CDR2 is ANQGSEA. V lost 7 bases and J 6 bases, leaving 12 bases between the germline ends. The CDR3 spans 12 residues. The chain's CDR3 is CSGAGWAGELFF. The CDR3 DNA sequence: TGCAGCGGAGCAGGATGGGCCGGGGAGCTGTTTTTT.

V and J are TRBV7-8 and TRBJ1-3; D perhaps matches TRBD1 (5 bases). Deletions cut 2 bases from V and 4 bases from J, with 6 bases between. CDR1 is SGHVS, CDR2 FQNEAQ, per germline. The CDR3 loop spans 13 amino acids. The CDR3 nucleotides read TGTGCCAGCAGCTTACACAGGGGAAACACCATATATTTT. Amino acid sequence: CASSLHRGNTIYF.

V gene TRBV27 combines with J gene TRBJ2-7, with D perhaps being TRBD1 or TRBD2 (5 bases each). Germline loops: CDR1 MNHEY, CDR2 SMNVEV (reference sequence). The CDR3 sequence is 13 residues long. V lost 4 bases and J 5 bases, leaving 12 bases between the germline ends. The CDR3 sequence is CASSSRGHHEQYF. CDR3 nucleotides: TGTGCCAGCAGTTCCCGGGGCCACCACGAGCAGTACTTC.

This sequence joins TRBV4-2 and TRBJ2-5; D call uncertain. V lost 0 bases and J 5 bases, leaving 22 bases between the germline ends. Germline values: CDR1 LGHNA, CDR2 YNFKEQ. CDR3 length: 18 residues. CDR3 sequence reads: CASSQDDSTSLEEETQYF. In nucleotides, the CDR3 is TGTGCCAGCAGCCAAGATGATTCTACCTCACTCGAGGAGGAGACCCAGTACTTC.

V is TRBV7-2 and J is TRBJ2-3; D call uncertain. The CDR3 runs to 13 residues. Between the trimmed V and J ends, which lost 5 bases and 7 bases, there was a span of 13 bases. Germline values: CDR1 SGHTA, CDR2 FQGNSA. CDR3 DNA sequence: TGTGCCAGCAGCCAAAACTCCGCGAATACGCAGTATTTT. Its translation: CASSQNSANTQYF. The full variable domain, completed using reference TRBV7-2 and TRBJ2-3, is GAGVSQSPSNKVTEKGKDVELRCDPISGHTALYWYRQSLGQGLEFLIYFQGNSAPDKSGLPSDRFSAERTGGSVSTLTIQRTQQEDSAVYLCASSQNSANTQYFGPGTRLTVL.